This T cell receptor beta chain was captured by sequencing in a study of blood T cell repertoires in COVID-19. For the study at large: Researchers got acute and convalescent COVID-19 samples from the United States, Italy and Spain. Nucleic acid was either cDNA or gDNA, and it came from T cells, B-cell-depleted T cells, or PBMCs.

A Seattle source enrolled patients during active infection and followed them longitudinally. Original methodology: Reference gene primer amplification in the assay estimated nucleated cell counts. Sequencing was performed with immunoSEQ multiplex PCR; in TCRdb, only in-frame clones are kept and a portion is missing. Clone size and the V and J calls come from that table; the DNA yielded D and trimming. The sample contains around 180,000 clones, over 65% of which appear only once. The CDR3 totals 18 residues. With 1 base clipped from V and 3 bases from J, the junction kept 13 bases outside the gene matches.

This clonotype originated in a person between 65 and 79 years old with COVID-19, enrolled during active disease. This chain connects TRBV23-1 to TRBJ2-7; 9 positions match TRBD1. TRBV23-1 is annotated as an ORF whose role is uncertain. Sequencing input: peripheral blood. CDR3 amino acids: CASSQWSRDRERVYEQYF. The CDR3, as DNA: TGCGCCAGCAGTCAATGGTCCCGGGACAGGGAACGAGTCTACGAGCAGTACTTC.